Presented here are 18 T cell receptor beta chains from one specimen sequenced in a study of control samples from healthy donors and cancer patients. Measured with immunoSEQ multiplex PCR; TCRdb has only the in-frame clones, and not every one. The sample contains about 20,000 clones, about 88% of which appear only once. Sequenced sample: PBMCs. The receptors derive from a woman aged 55-69 years with head and neck cancer.

This chain connects TRBV27 to TRBJ1-2; D gene unclear. With 5 bases removed from V and 0 bases from J, the gap between germline ends came to 13 bases. The CDR3 consists of 15 residues. In germline, CDR1 is MNHEY, CDR2 SMNVEV (reference sequence). The CDR3 here is CASSPTGLANYGYTF. The DNA for the CDR3 is TGTGCCAGCAGTCCCACCGGGCTGGCTAACTATGGCTACACCTTC.

J is TRBJ2-2 and V is TRBV5-1; D might be TRBD2 (6 bases). CDR3 length: 15 residues. V was shortened by 9 bases and J by 1 base, with 16 bases between the two germline ends. Germline V gene lookup returns CDR1 SGHRS and CDR2 YFSETQ. This CDR3 reads CATGPGRENTGELFF. In DNA form, the CDR3 reads TGCGCCACCGGCCCTGGGCGGGAGAACACCGGGGAGCTGTTTTTT.

The chain links TRBV18 to TRBJ2-7, with a tentative D call TRBD1 (6 bases). The length of the CDR3 is 12 residues. Germline V gene sequence: CDR1 KGHSH, CDR2 LQKENI. V gave up 4 bases and J gave up 7 bases, with 11 bases separating them. Here the CDR3 reads CASSLLGGEQYF. Here the CDR3 DNA reads TGTGCCAGCTCACTACTAGGGGGAGAGCAGTACTTC.

The rearrangement links TRBV7-9 to TRBJ2-3; D is undetermined. V lost 3 bases and J 2 bases, leaving 9 bases between the germline ends. The CDR3 sequence is 14 residues long. CDR1 SEHNR and CDR2 FQNEAQ come from the germline V gene (reference sequence). The CDR3 sequence: CASSFWADTDTQYF. The CDR3 bases are TGTGCCAGCAGCTTTTGGGCGGACACAGATACGCAGTATTTT.

The chain joins TRBV7-6 to TRBJ1-4; D is ambiguous. CDR3 length: 13 residues. Germline values: CDR1 SGHVS, CDR2 FNYEAQ. V was trimmed by 6 bases and J by 3 bases, leaving 8 bases between them. For the CDR3, the DNA is TGTGCCAGCAGATCAACAGCTAATGAAAAACTGTTTTTT. It codes for CASRSTANEKLFF. Full variable domain (rest looked up from reference TRBV7-6 and TRBJ1-4): GAGVSQSPRYKVTKRGQDVALRCDPISGHVSLYWYRQALGQGPEFLTYFNYEAQQDKSGLPNDRFSAERPEGSISTLTIQRTEQRDSAMYRCASRSTANEKLFFGSGTQLSVL.

The CDR3 bases are TGTGCCAGCTCATTCCAAGGGGGTGATCAGCCCCAGCATTTT. Translating gives CASSFQGGDQPQHF. V usage is TRBV18 and J usage is TRBJ1-5; tentative D call: TRBD1 (6 bases). Between the trimmed V and J ends, which lost 5 bases and 5 bases, there was a span of 13 bases. CDR1 is KGHSH and CDR2 is LQKENI in the germline V gene. This CDR3 is 14 amino acids long. Drawing the rest from reference TRBV18 and TRBJ1-5, the complete variable domain is NAGVMQNPRHLVRRRGQEARLRCSPMKGHSHVYWYRQLPEEGLKFMVYLQKENIIDESGMPKERFSAEFPKEGPSILRIQQVVRGDSAAYFCASSFQGGDQPQHFGDGTRLSIL.

The chain combines TRBV6-5 with TRBJ2-7; the D is unclear. CDR1 and CDR2 (germline): MNHEY, SVGAGI. This CDR3 has 15 residues. The V end lost 0 bases, the J end lost 5 bases, and 14 bases lay between the germline ends. CDR3 loop: CASSYSKGPNHEQYF. The CDR3 bases are TGTGCCAGCAGTTACTCGAAAGGGCCGAACCACGAGCAGTACTTC.

The chain links TRBV19 to TRBJ1-5; D is unclear. Germline V gene sequence: CDR1 LNHDA, CDR2 SQIVND (reference sequence). This CDR3 has 15 residues. V was shortened by 4 bases and J by 0 bases, with 10 bases between the two germline ends. The CDR3 spells CASSKPGYSNQPQHF. CDR3 nucleotide sequence: TGTGCCAGTAGTAAACCAGGCTATAGCAATCAGCCCCAGCATTTT.

V gene TRBV5-4 combines with J gene TRBJ2-4, with a possible D match to TRBD1 (5 bases). In germline, CDR1 is SGHNT, CDR2 YYREEE (reference sequence). This CDR3 is 16 amino acids long. Between the trimmed V and J ends, which lost 3 bases and 1 base, there was a span of 14 bases. The CDR3 nucleotides are TGTGCCAGCAGCTCCACGACAGTCAGGGCCAAAAACATTCAGTACTTC. This gives the protein CASSSTTVRAKNIQYF.

This chain connects TRBV5-1 to TRBJ1-1; TRBD1 is a possible D gene (6 bases). Germline V gives CDR1 SGHRS, CDR2 YFSETQ. V lost 4 bases and J 4 bases, leaving 11 bases between the germline ends. The CDR3 is 13 residues long. The CDR3 nucleotides are TGCGCCAGCAGCCTTACAGGGTTCACTGAAGCTTTCTTT. The encoded protein is CASSLTGFTEAFF. The entire variable domain, with the rest obtained from reference TRBV5-1 and TRBJ1-1, is as follows: KAGVTQTPRYLIKTRGQQVTLSCSPISGHRSVSWYQQTPGQGLQFLFEYFSETQRNKGNFPGRFSGRQFSNSRSEMNVSTLELGDSALYLCASSLTGFTEAFFGQGTRLTVV.

This clone was seen a few times. The chain recombines TRBV5-5 with TRBJ2-7; D tentatively fits TRBD1 or TRBD2 (5 bases each). Germline V lookup: CDR1 SGHKS, CDR2 YYEKEE (reference sequence). Trimming pared 4 bases from V and 5 bases from J, leaving 19 bases between. CDR3 length: 15 amino acids. The CDR3 loop is CASSPARVEEDEQYF. CDR3 nucleotides: TGTGCCAGCAGCCCCGCCAGGGTCGAGGAGGACGAGCAGTACTTC.

The chain is built from TRBV9 and TRBJ2-2; TRBD2 agrees at 13 bases. This CDR3 comprises 19 residues. Trimming cost V 4 bases and J 3 bases; bases outside gene matches: 12. The germline CDR1 and CDR2 sequences are SGDLS and YYNGEE. CDR3 nucleotide sequence: TGTGCCAGCAGCCCACGGACTAGCGGGAGTGCCCTTGACACCGGGGAGCTGTTTTTT. Protein: CASSPRTSGSALDTGELFF.

The chain carries TRBV10-3 and TRBJ2-1, with 16 bases that match TRBD2. CDR1 is ENHRY, CDR2 SYGVKD, per germline. The CDR3 extends over 15 amino acids. Trimming took 6 bases from V and 10 from J; bases not matched to a gene: 6. The CDR3 spells CAIRGTSGRASEQFF. CDR3 sequence (DNA): TGTGCCATCAGGGGGACTAGCGGGAGGGCCAGCGAGCAGTTCTTC.

A word on this clone: Other DNA sequences in this sample translate to the same CDR3. The V and J genes are TRBV18 and TRBJ1-5; D ambiguous. Trimming pared 6 bases from V and 4 bases from J, leaving 13 bases between. Germline lookup yields CDR1 KGHSH and CDR2 LQKENI. There are 14 residues in the CDR3. This chain's CDR3 is CASSPSASNQPQHF. CDR3 DNA: TGTGCCAGCTCGCCAAGCGCCTCGAATCAGCCCCAGCATTTT. Filled out from reference TRBV18 and TRBJ1-5, the complete variable domain reads NAGVMQNPRHLVRRRGQEARLRCSPMKGHSHVYWYRQLPEEGLKFMVYLQKENIIDESGMPKERFSAEFPKEGPSILRIQQVVRGDSAAYFCASSPSASNQPQHFGDGTRLSIL.

The chain carries TRBV5-5 and TRBJ1-5; maybe TRBD1 (5 bases). V lost 5 bases, J lost 4 bases, and 10 bases lay in between. Germline CDR1 reads SGHKS; CDR2 reads YYEKEE (reference sequence). The CDR3 runs to 13 residues. The CDR3 DNA is TGTGCCAGCAGTCGTGACAGAAATCAGCCCCAGCATTTT. Its translation is CASSRDRNQPQHF.

The J gene is TRBJ2-1, the V gene TRBV5-5; the match to TRBD2 covers 13 bases. With 4 bases clipped from V and 8 bases from J, the junction kept 9 bases outside the gene matches. The length of the CDR3 is 16 residues. CDR1 SGHKS and CDR2 YYEKEE come from the germline V gene (reference sequence). For the CDR3, the DNA is TGTGCCAGCAGCACTGGACTAGCGGGAGTTTACTATGAGCAGTTCTTC. This gives the protein CASSTGLAGVYYEQFF.

V is TRBV5-6 and J is TRBJ1-6, with D possibly TRBD1 on 6 matching bases. The CDR3 spans 14 residues. Germline V CDR1 and CDR2: SGHDT, YYEEEE. V was clipped by 3 bases and J by 5 bases, with 9 bases between them. CDR3: CASSSDRNNSPLHF. The CDR3 DNA reads TGTGCCAGCAGCTCTGACAGGAATAATTCACCCCTCCACTTT.

The chain recombines TRBV27 with TRBJ1-1, with 12 bases matching TRBD1. J lost 5 bases, V lost 5 bases, and 9 bases had no gene match. CDR1 and CDR2 (germline): MNHEY, SMNVEV (reference sequence). CDR3 length: 16 amino acids. In DNA form, the CDR3 reads TGTGCCAGCAGTCTCCGGGGACAGGGGGCGCGTACTGAAGCTTTCTTT. Protein sequence: CASSLRGQGARTEAFF.